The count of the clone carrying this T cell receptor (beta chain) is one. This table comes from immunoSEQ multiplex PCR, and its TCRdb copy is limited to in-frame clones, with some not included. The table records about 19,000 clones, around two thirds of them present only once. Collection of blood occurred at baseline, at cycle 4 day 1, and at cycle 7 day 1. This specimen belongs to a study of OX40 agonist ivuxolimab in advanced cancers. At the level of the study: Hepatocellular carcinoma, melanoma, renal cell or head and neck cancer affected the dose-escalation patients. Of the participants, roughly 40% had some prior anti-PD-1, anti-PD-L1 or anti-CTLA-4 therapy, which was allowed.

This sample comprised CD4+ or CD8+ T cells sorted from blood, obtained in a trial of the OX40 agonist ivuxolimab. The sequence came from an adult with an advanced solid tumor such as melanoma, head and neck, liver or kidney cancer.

The CDR3 spells CASSLWASGNGTDTQYF. Here the CDR3 DNA reads TGTGCCAGCAGTTTATGGGCTAGCGGGAATGGCACAGATACGCAGTATTTT. This sequence joins TRBV28 and TRBJ2-3; 9 bases are a match to TRBD2. CDR1 MDHEN and CDR2 SYDVKM come from the germline V gene. Trimming removed 0 bases from V and 1 base from J; junction bases left unmatched: 5. This CDR3 comprises 17 residues.